The entry below describes one T cell receptor beta chain. Its specificity is not known. Library construction for TCR beta used iRepertoire HTBI primers and Arm-PCR of CDR3 regions. TCRdb redid the calling of the multiplex PCR reads with MiXCR, one entry per CDR3 protein. The sample holds hundreds of thousands of distinct CDR3 sequences, less than 25% seen once. The entry originates in a study of regulatory T cells in long-lasting Graves disease. Deletions cut 3 bases from V and 4 bases from J, with 19 bases between. The germline CDR1 and CDR2 sequences are SGHKS and YYEKEE (reference sequence). The CDR3 extends over 16 amino acids. Time point: persistent/refractory GD, antithyroid drugs over 5 years with positive TRAb. PBMCs provided the RNA from which the TCR library was made. The authors drew patients from an endocrinology department in Xi'an, China. Points from the study as a whole: With persistent disease, TRBV28, TRBJ1-2 and TRBJ2-5 were the favored segments.

This receptor was obtained from a female donor with Graves disease. The chain carries TRBV5-5 and TRBJ2-5; a possible D gene is TRBD2 (5 bases). Sequenced here: peripheral blood mononuclear cells (PBMCs), sampled when the disease was refractory, from a patient treated with antithyroid drugs. CDR3: CASSSVVVGIIETQYF. The DNA of the CDR3 is TGTGCCAGCAGCTCCGTCGTGGTCGGGATAATAGAGACCCAGTACTTC.